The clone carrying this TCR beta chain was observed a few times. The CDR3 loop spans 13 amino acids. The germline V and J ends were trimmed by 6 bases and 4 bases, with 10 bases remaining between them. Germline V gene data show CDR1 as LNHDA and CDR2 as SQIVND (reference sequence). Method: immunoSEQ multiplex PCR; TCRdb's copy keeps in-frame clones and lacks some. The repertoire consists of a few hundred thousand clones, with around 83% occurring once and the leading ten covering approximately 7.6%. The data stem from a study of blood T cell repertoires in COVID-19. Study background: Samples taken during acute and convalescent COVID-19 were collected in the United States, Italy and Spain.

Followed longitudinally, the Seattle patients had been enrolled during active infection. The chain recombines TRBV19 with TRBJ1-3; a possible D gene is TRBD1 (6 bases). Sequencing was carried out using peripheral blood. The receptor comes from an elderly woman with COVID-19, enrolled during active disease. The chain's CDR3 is CASRLGQGNTIYF. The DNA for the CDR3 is TGTGCCAGTAGACTGGGACAAGGAAACACCATATATTTT.